Listed here are 5 T cell receptor beta chains from one sample, sequenced in a study of blood T cell repertoires in COVID-19. Here immunoSEQ multiplex PCR was the method, and the copy in TCRdb shows in-frame clones only, minus some. The sample contains fewer than 110,000 clones, 80% to 90% of which appear only once. Sequencing was done on a sample of peripheral blood. All receptors come from a woman aged 55-69 years with acute or convalescent COVID-19.

This clone appeared a few times. V usage is TRBV27 and J usage is TRBJ1-1, with 9 bases that match TRBD1. The germline V gene has CDR1 MNHEY and CDR2 SMNVEV (reference sequence). The CDR3 has 14 residues. Losses at the gene ends were 7 bases for V and 7 bases for J; bases not matched to a gene: 10. This chain's CDR3 is CASTPLQGASEAFF. CDR3 DNA sequence: TGTGCCAGCACCCCTTTACAGGGGGCTAGTGAAGCTTTCTTT.

J is TRBJ1-1 and V is TRBV30; D is unresolved. This CDR3 spans 12 amino acids. Germline V gives CDR1 GTSNPN, CDR2 SVGIG (reference sequence). Trimming left V 4 bases short and J 5 bases short, with 11 bases between. The CDR3 loop is CAWKLSGTEAFF. The DNA for the CDR3 is TGTGCCTGGAAACTCTCGGGGACTGAAGCTTTCTTT.

The chain couples TRBV28 to TRBJ2-5; 10 nucleotides align to TRBD2. The germline CDR1 and CDR2 sequences are MDHEN and SYDVKM. Trimming removed 3 bases from V and 5 bases from J; junction bases left unmatched: 12. This CDR3 contains 17 residues. DNA of the CDR3: TGTGCCAGCAGTTTTGCAAATGAGCGGGAGGGCCGCGAGACCCAGTACTTC. Translating gives CASSFANEREGRETQYF.

The rearrangement uses TRBV4-2 and TRBJ2-1; 12 bases match TRBD2. Germline assignment: CDR1 LGHNA and CDR2 YNFKEQ. J was trimmed by 14 bases and V by 1 base; bases with no gene match: 15. This CDR3 spans 17 amino acids. Written as DNA, the CDR3 is TGTGCCAGCAGCCAAGGCCCCGACAGGACTAGCGGGACTGTCGAGTTCTTC. Protein: CASSQGPDRTSGTVEFF.

This clone was recorded only once. The rearrangement links TRBV11-3 to TRBJ2-7, with 9 bases that match TRBD2. Germline values: CDR1 SGHNT, CDR2 YENEEA. This CDR3 spans 14 amino acids. With V trimmed by 5 bases and J by 5 bases, 7 bases remained unmatched. The CDR3 DNA follows: TGTGCCAGCAGCGATAGCGGGAGTCGCCACGAGCAGTACTTC. Its translation is CASSDSGSRHEQYF.